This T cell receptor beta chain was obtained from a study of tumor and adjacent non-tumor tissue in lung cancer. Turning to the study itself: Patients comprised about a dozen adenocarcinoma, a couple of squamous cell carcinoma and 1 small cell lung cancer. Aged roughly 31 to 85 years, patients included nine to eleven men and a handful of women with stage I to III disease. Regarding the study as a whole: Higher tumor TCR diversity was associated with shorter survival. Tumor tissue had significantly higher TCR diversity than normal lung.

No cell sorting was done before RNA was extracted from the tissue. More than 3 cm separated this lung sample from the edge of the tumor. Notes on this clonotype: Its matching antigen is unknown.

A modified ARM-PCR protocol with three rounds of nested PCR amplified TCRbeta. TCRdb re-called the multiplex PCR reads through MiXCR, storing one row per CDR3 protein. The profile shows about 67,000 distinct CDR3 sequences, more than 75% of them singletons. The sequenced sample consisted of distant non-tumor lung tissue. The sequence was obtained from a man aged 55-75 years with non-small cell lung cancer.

CDR3 region: CASSQVDALSQPQHF. Written as DNA, the CDR3 is TGTGCCAGCAGTCAAGTCGACGCCTTAAGTCAGCCCCAGCATTTT. This sequence joins TRBV16 and TRBJ1-5, with D unclear. Trimming took off 6 bases at V and 6 bases at J, with 18 bases between the two ends. From germline, CDR1 is KGHSY and CDR2 FQNENV. This CDR3 region has 15 residues.